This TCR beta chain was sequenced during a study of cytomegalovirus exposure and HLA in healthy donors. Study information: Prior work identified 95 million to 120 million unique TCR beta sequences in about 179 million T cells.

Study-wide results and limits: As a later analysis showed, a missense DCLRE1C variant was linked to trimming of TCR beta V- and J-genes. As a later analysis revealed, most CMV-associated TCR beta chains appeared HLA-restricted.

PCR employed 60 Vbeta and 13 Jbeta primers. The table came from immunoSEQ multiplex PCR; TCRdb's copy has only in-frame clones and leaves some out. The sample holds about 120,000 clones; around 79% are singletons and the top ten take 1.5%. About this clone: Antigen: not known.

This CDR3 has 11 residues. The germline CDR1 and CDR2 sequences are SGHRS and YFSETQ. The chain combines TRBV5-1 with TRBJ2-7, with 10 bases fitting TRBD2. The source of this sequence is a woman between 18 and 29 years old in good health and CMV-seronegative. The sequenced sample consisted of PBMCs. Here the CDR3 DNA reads TGCGTCTCTAGCGGGAGCAACGAGCAGTACTTC. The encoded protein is CVSSGSNEQYF.